The next 18 T cell receptor beta chains were all read from a single sample in a study of cytomegalovirus exposure and HLA in healthy donors. Here immunoSEQ multiplex PCR was the method, and the copy in TCRdb shows in-frame clones only, minus some. Among 90,000 to 130,000 clones, approximately 88% were seen once, and the ten largest hold over 1.3%. The sequencing input was PBMCs. Source of these receptors: a woman aged 30 to 39 in good health and CMV-seropositive.

This clone was seen a few times. The rearrangement uses TRBV27 and TRBJ2-1; TRBD1 is a possible D gene (6 bases). Trimming left V 6 bases short and J 4 bases short, with 19 bases between. Germline V gives CDR1 MNHEY, CDR2 SMNVEV (reference sequence). CDR3 length equals 16 residues. In nucleotides, the CDR3 is TGTGCCAGCAGACCCGAACCGGGACATCTTTACAATGAGCAGTTCTTC. It is translated as CASRPEPGHLYNEQFF.

This chain connects TRBV13 to TRBJ1-6; TRBD1 matches at 9 bases. This CDR3 is built from 15 residues. Germline values: CDR1 PRHDT, CDR2 FYEKMQ (reference sequence). V shed 5 bases and J 5 bases; nucleotides not matched to a gene: 4. Here the CDR3 DNA reads TGTGCCAGCAGCCCTGGGACAGGGAATAATTCACCCCTCCACTTT. It translates to CASSPGTGNNSPLHF.

The DNA of the CDR3 is TGTGCCAGCAGCGATAAGGGACAGAATTACAATGAGCAGTTCTTC. Protein product: CASSDKGQNYNEQFF. The chain recombines TRBV5-4 with TRBJ2-1; the match to TRBD1 covers 7 bases. V lost 4 bases and J lost 4; bases outside the gene matches: 8. The length of the CDR3 is 15 residues. The V gene's germline CDR1 is SGHNT and CDR2 YYREEE (reference sequence).

In its sample, this clone was seen a few times. This chain's CDR3 is CASSVQATNEKLFF. The CDR3 DNA follows: TGTGCCAGCAGTGTACAGGCTACAAATGAAAAACTGTTTTTT. The chain is built from TRBV6-1 and TRBJ1-4; possibly TRBD1 for D (5 bases). V was clipped by 4 bases and J by 5 bases, with 11 bases between them. Germline V gives CDR1 MNHNS, CDR2 SASEGT. CDR3 size: 14 residues.

The chain joins TRBV4-2 to TRBJ2-7, with TRBD1 as a possible D gene (5 bases). Germline CDR1 reads LGHNA; CDR2 reads YNFKEQ. The ends were cut back, 2 bases at V and 0 bases at J, with 14 bases in the middle. The CDR3 is 16 residues long. CDR3 amino acids: CASSQPFVDSSYEQYF. The CDR3 DNA sequence: TGTGCCAGCAGCCAACCCTTCGTCGACAGCTCCTACGAGCAGTACTTC.

The rearrangement uses TRBV28 and TRBJ2-7; 7 bases line up with TRBD2. Germline V CDR1 and CDR2: MDHEN, SYDVKM. J lost 3 bases, V lost 3 bases, and 5 bases had no gene match. This CDR3 has 14 amino acids. The CDR3: CASSLGGSVYEQYF. In nucleotides, the CDR3 is TGTGCCAGCAGTTTGGGCGGGAGTGTCTACGAGCAGTACTTC.

The V gene is TRBV28, the J gene TRBJ2-1, with 15 bases that match TRBD2. The germline V gene has CDR1 MDHEN and CDR2 SYDVKM. Germline trimming cut 4 bases from V and 4 bases from J; bases unmatched to any gene: 2. The CDR3 totals 16 residues. CDR3 amino acids: CASSSGLAGGYNEQFF. Here the CDR3 DNA reads TGTGCCAGCAGTTCGGGACTAGCGGGAGGATACAATGAGCAGTTCTTC.

This clone was recorded only once. The rearrangement links TRBV5-4 to TRBJ2-3; 7 bases fit TRBD2. CDR1 and CDR2 from the germline V gene are SGHNT and YYREEE (reference sequence). CDR3 length: 12 residues. The junction had 1 base not matched to a gene; V was cut back by 4 bases and J by 5 bases. CDR3 region: CASSRGVDTQYF. The CDR3 nucleotides are TGTGCCAGCAGCCGGGGGGTAGATACGCAGTATTTT.

This chain uses TRBV6-1 with TRBJ2-4, with 13 bases aligning to TRBD2. Germline CDR1 MNHNS, CDR2 SASEGT. This CDR3 comprises 20 residues. V was pared by 4 bases and J by 0 bases, with 12 bases of the junction left unmatched. CDR3 loop: CASSARLAGGKGAAKNIQYF. CDR3 coding DNA: TGTGCCAGCAGTGCCCGACTAGCGGGAGGTAAGGGCGCAGCCAAAAACATTCAGTACTTC.

The rearrangement uses TRBV10-3 and TRBJ2-7; TRBD1 matches 7 bases. The germline gives CDR1 ENHRY, CDR2 SYGVKD. V shed 5 bases, J shed 1 base, and the junction held 5 bases outside the gene matches. This CDR3 is built from 14 residues. Here the CDR3 DNA reads TGTGCCATCAGTCGAGGGGGCGATTCCTACGAGCAGTACTTC. It codes for CAISRGGDSYEQYF.

V and J are TRBV10-3 and TRBJ1-4, with unresolved D. Deletions cut 2 bases from V and 4 bases from J, with 11 bases between. CDR1 ENHRY and CDR2 SYGVKD come from the germline V gene. This CDR3 region has 15 residues. CDR3 protein: CAISEGAARNEKLFF. The CDR3 coding sequence is TGTGCCATCAGTGAGGGTGCGGCTCGTAATGAAAAACTGTTTTTT.

In DNA form, the CDR3 reads TGTGCCAGCAGTCCCCTGGGGGGGGTCACAGATACGCAGTATTTT. It yields the protein CASSPLGGVTDTQYF. This rearrangement joins TRBV2 to TRBJ2-3, with TRBD2 matching over 7 bases. This CDR3 has 15 amino acids. CDR1 is SNHLY, CDR2 FYNNEI, per germline. V lost 5 bases and J lost 2; bases outside the gene matches: 7.

This chain uses TRBV5-1 with TRBJ2-5; TRBD2 matches at 15 bases. The CDR3 has 16 amino acids. Germline trimming cut 4 bases from V and 3 bases from J; bases unmatched to any gene: 4. Germline CDR1 and CDR2: SGHRS and YFSETQ. CDR3 loop: CASSGLAGGPEETQYF. DNA of the CDR3: TGCGCCAGCAGCGGACTAGCGGGGGGGCCAGAAGAGACCCAGTACTTC.

J is TRBJ1-6 and V is TRBV7-4; 8 nucleotides line up with TRBD1. Trimming took 1 base from V and 3 from J; bases not matched to a gene: 2. Germline assignment: CDR1 SGHVT and CDR2 SQSDAQ. There are 16 residues in the CDR3. This CDR3 reads CASSLGDRCYNSPLHF. For the CDR3, the DNA is TGTGCCAGCAGCTTAGGGGACAGGTGCTATAATTCACCCCTCCACTTT.

The chain employs TRBV7-9 and TRBJ2-1; D perhaps matches TRBD2 (6 bases). The CDR3 is 16 residues long. V shed 1 base and J shed 4 bases, with 14 bases lying between them. Germline loops: CDR1 SEHNR, CDR2 FQNEAQ (reference sequence). The CDR3 nucleotides are TGTGCCAGCAGCTTAGGGTGGACGGGGGAGTACAATGAGCAGTTCTTC. Translated, it gives CASSLGWTGEYNEQFF.

The V gene is TRBV11-2, the J gene TRBJ2-1, with 7 bases aligning to TRBD2. CDR3 length equals 13 residues. CDR1 and CDR2 from the germline V gene are SGHAT and FQNNGV. After removal of 3 bases from V and 10 bases from J, the junction contained 6 bases not matched to a gene. In nucleotides, the CDR3 is TGTGCCAGCAGCTTTGGGAGGGCCTTAGAGCAGTTCTTC. Translated, it gives CASSFGRALEQFF.

This chain joins TRBV4-2 and TRBJ1-6, with D maybe TRBD1 (6 bases). Germline V gene sequence: CDR1 LGHNA, CDR2 YNFKEQ. Trimming took off 0 bases at V and 7 bases at J, with 13 bases between the two ends. The CDR3 covers 16 residues. The CDR3 DNA sequence: TGTGCCAGCAGCCAAGATCCCGGGACAAAAAATTCACCCCTCCACTTT. Protein product: CASSQDPGTKNSPLHF.

The V call is TRBV12-1, the J call TRBJ2-1; the D call in the table, TRBD2, was not verified against the DNA. TRBV12-1 is an annotated pseudogene. This CDR3 comprises 12 residues. CDR3 region: CASSFGVHEQFF. The CDR3, as DNA: TGTGCCAGCAGCTTTGGAGTCCATGAGCAGTTCTTC.